The 19 T cell receptor beta chains below all came from one sample that was sequenced in a study of PD-L1 blockade in urothelial cancer. Assay used: immunoSEQ multiplex PCR; TCRdb lists only in-frame clones, some missing. The sample carries about 52,000 clones, about 72% recorded once. Sample: PBMCs, taken around atezolizumab (anti-PD-L1) treatment. The receptors come from a man between 65 and 79 years old with urothelial cancer.

The DNA of the CDR3 is TGTGCCACCAGAAGGGGGACGGATAGCACAGATACGCAGTATTTT. Its protein is CATRRGTDSTDTQYF. The J gene is TRBJ2-3, the V gene TRBV15, with D perhaps matching TRBD1 (6 bases). The CDR3 loop spans 15 amino acids. Deletions cut 6 bases from V and 0 bases from J, with 13 bases between. Germline V gene sequence: CDR1 LNHNV, CDR2 YYDKDF (reference sequence).

The J gene is TRBJ1-5, the V gene TRBV9; 7 bases match TRBD1. Germline V gene sequence: CDR1 SGDLS, CDR2 YYNGEE. The CDR3 loop spans 15 amino acids. The J segment lost 5 bases and the V segment lost 0 bases, leaving 5 bases of the junction unmatched. CDR3 region: CASSVGSTGDQPQHF. Here the CDR3 DNA reads TGTGCCAGCAGCGTAGGTAGCACAGGGGATCAGCCCCAGCATTTT.

The genes are TRBV7-2 and TRBJ2-1, with 9 positions matching TRBD1. From germline, CDR1 is SGHTA and CDR2 FQGNSA. V lost 2 bases, J lost 2 bases, and 7 bases stayed unmatched. The CDR3 is 17 amino acids. CDR3 in amino acids: CASSLRGGTGTYNEQFF. The CDR3 DNA follows: TGTGCCAGCAGCTTAAGGGGGGGGACAGGGACCTACAATGAGCAGTTCTTC. The complete variable domain, with remaining parts taken from reference TRBV7-2 and TRBJ2-1, reads GAGVSQSPSNKVTEKGKDVELRCDPISGHTALYWYRQSLGQGLEFLIYFQGNSAPDKSGLPSDRFSAERTGGSVSTLTIQRTQQEDSAVYLCASSLRGGTGTYNEQFFGPGTRLTVL.

For the CDR3, the DNA is TGTGCCAGCAGTGGACAGCTGAACACTGAAGCTTTCTTT. This gives the protein CASSGQLNTEAFF. This chain links TRBV2 with TRBJ1-1; TRBD1 might be the D (5 bases). CDR3 size: 13 residues. Trimming pared 4 bases from V and 0 bases from J, leaving 6 bases between. The germline CDR1 and CDR2 sequences are SNHLY and FYNNEI.

The chain recombines TRBV14 with TRBJ1-4; D gene unclear. Germline CDR1 reads SGHDN; CDR2 reads FVKESK. This CDR3 spans 12 amino acids. V dropped 4 bases and J dropped 13 bases, with 13 bases sitting between them. The CDR3 coding sequence is TGTGCCAGCAGCCCAGGAGGTCTCCGACTGTTTTTT. It encodes CASSPGGLRLFF. Full variable domain (outside the CDR3, taken from reference TRBV14 and TRBJ1-4): EAGVTQFPSHSVIEKGQTVTLRCDPISGHDNLYWYRRVMGKEIKFLLHFVKESKQDESGMPNNRFLAERTGGTYSTLKVQPAELEDSGVYFCASSPGGLRLFFGSGTQLSVL.

This chain links TRBV18 with TRBJ1-6; 7 bases fit TRBD1. The CDR3 loop spans 14 amino acids. The germline V gene has CDR1 KGHSH and CDR2 LQKENI. Germline trimming cut 2 bases from V and 7 bases from J; bases unmatched to any gene: 2. The CDR3 DNA reads as TGTGCCAGCTCACCAGGGACAGTGAATTCACCCCTCCACTTT. As protein: CASSPGTVNSPLHF.

This clone was seen only a few times. The V call is TRBV5-1, the J call TRBJ2-1; maybe TRBD2 (7 bases). The CDR3 sequence is 16 residues long. Germline-derived CDR1 and CDR2 are SGHRS and YFSETQ. Trimming took 2 bases from V and 0 from J, leaving 12 bases between them. CDR3 sequence reads: CASSFGGGSSYNEQFF. Here the CDR3 DNA reads TGCGCCAGCAGCTTTGGGGGCGGGAGCTCCTACAATGAGCAGTTCTTC.

This chain uses TRBV9 with TRBJ2-3; D not resolved. Germline-derived CDR1 and CDR2 are SGDLS and YYNGEE. V gave up 0 bases and J gave up 0 bases, with 11 bases separating them. CDR3 length: 16 residues. The CDR3 loop is CASSVDLVTSTDTQYF. The CDR3 DNA reads TGTGCCAGCAGCGTAGATCTGGTGACTAGCACAGATACGCAGTATTTT.

The rearrangement links TRBV11-2 to TRBJ1-2; tentative D call: TRBD1 (5 bases). Germline V lookup: CDR1 SGHAT, CDR2 FQNNGV. Trimming stripped 5 bases from V and 0 bases from J, with 13 bases between. This CDR3 has 15 residues. DNA of the CDR3: TGTGCCAGCAGCCCAGGGAGGAAACCTAACTATGGCTACACCTTC. As protein: CASSPGRKPNYGYTF.

J is TRBJ2-4 and V is TRBV20-1, with a tentative D call TRBD2 (6 bases). Between the trimmed V and J ends, which lost 5 bases and 6 bases, there was a span of 8 bases. The CDR3 contains 11 residues. Looked up from germline, CDR1 is DFQATT and CDR2 is SNEGSKA (reference sequence). The CDR3 DNA reads as TGCAGTGCTCAGGGAGGAAACATTCAGTACTTC. Residues: CSAQGGNIQYF.

The chain links TRBV7-2 to TRBJ2-1; 11 bases are a match to TRBD2. Germline CDR1 reads SGHTA; CDR2 reads FQGNSA. V dropped 6 bases and J dropped 4; count of bases not matched to a gene: 5. The CDR3 totals 15 residues. CDR3 sequence: CASRAGTSGYNEQFF. In DNA, the CDR3 is TGTGCCAGCAGGGCCGGGACTAGCGGATACAATGAGCAGTTCTTC.

The chain is built from TRBV7-6 and TRBJ2-7; no reliable D call. The germline gives CDR1 SGHVS, CDR2 FNYEAQ. The V gene lost 1 base and the J gene lost 0 bases, with 16 bases spanning the gap. The length of the CDR3 is 17 residues. For the CDR3, the DNA is TGTGCCAGCAGCTTAGTTGAAGTCAGATTTTTCTCCTACGAGCAGTACTTC. Protein: CASSLVEVRFFSYEQYF.

This chain joins TRBV5-1 and TRBJ2-7; D may be TRBD1 (6 bases). The CDR3 runs 15 residues. Trimming pared 0 bases from V and 6 bases from J, leaving 16 bases between. Looked up from germline, CDR1 is SGHRS and CDR2 is YFSETQ. CDR3: CASSLARTGSGEQYF. CDR3 DNA: TGCGCCAGCAGCTTGGCCCGAACAGGGTCCGGCGAGCAGTACTTC.

The chain employs TRBV27 and TRBJ1-1, with 7 bases matching TRBD1. After removal of 3 bases from V and 5 bases from J, the junction contained 12 bases not matched to a gene. Per germline, CDR1 MNHEY and CDR2 SMNVEV (reference sequence). The CDR3 consists of 16 residues. CDR3 bases: TGTGCCAGCAGTTTCAAGGGGGCGAGTTGGAGGACTGAAGCTTTCTTT. Translated: CASSFKGASWRTEAFF.

The chain couples TRBV2 to TRBJ1-1; no reliable D call. The CDR3 is made up of 14 amino acids. V lost 2 bases and J lost 8, with 15 bases in between. CDR1 is SNHLY, CDR2 FYNNEI, per germline. The CDR3 reads CASSETFLRSEAFF. CDR3 DNA: TGTGCCAGCAGTGAAACCTTTTTGCGGTCCGAAGCTTTCTTT.

The chain couples TRBV15 to TRBJ1-5; 9 bases map to TRBD1. With V trimmed by 4 bases and J by 0 bases, 10 bases remained unmatched. In germline, CDR1 is LNHNV, CDR2 YYDKDF (reference sequence). This CDR3 comprises 18 residues. The CDR3 sequence: CATSKGPGQGYSNQPQHF. The DNA for the CDR3 is TGTGCCACCAGCAAGGGGCCGGGACAGGGCTATAGCAATCAGCCCCAGCATTTT.

V gene TRBV6-1 combines with J gene TRBJ2-3; TRBD2 agrees at 11 bases. This CDR3 is 18 amino acids long. In germline, CDR1 is MNHNS, CDR2 SASEGT. After removal of 2 bases from V and 5 bases from J, the junction contained 12 bases not matched to a gene. The CDR3 is CASSEMGTSGGRGDTQYF. The CDR3 bases are TGTGCCAGCAGTGAAATGGGAACTAGCGGGGGTCGGGGAGATACGCAGTATTTT.

In its sample, this clone was seen a few times. The chain is built from TRBV27 and TRBJ1-2; 10 bases match TRBD1. The V gene's germline CDR1 is MNHEY and CDR2 SMNVEV (reference sequence). The CDR3 extends over 13 amino acids. The trim removed 5 bases at V and 4 bases at J, leaving 1 base unmatched. Here the CDR3 DNA reads TGTGCCAGCAGTAGGGACAGGGGCTATGGCTACACCTTC. Translation: CASSRDRGYGYTF.

The chain combines TRBV15 with TRBJ1-5; 8 nucleotides agree with TRBD1. The germline V gene has CDR1 LNHNV and CDR2 YYDKDF (reference sequence). The CDR3 is made up of 14 amino acids. V was pared by 5 bases and J by 2 bases, with 2 bases of the junction left unmatched. CDR3 sequence (DNA): TGTGCCACCAGCGGACAGGGCGGCAATCAGCCCCAGCATTTT. Its protein product is CATSGQGGNQPQHF.